Listed here are 17 T cell receptor beta chains from one sample, sequenced in a study of T cell responses to AZD1222 COVID-19 vaccine. Assay used: immunoSEQ multiplex PCR; TCRdb lists only in-frame clones, some missing. The sample includes some 110,000 clones, approximately 84% of them seen just once. The material was peripheral blood, obtained on day 0 of AZD1222 vaccination. These receptor sequences come from an adult in good health.

This clone showed up just once. This sequence joins TRBV7-8 and TRBJ1-2, with TRBD1 matching over 11 bases. Germline V gene data show CDR1 as SGHVS and CDR2 as FQNEAQ. V shed 5 bases and J 4 bases; nucleotides not matched to a gene: 9. The CDR3 totals 16 residues. DNA of the CDR3: TGTGCCAGCAGCCTGGACAGGGGGCTCTCCTCCTATGGCTACACCTTC. This encodes CASSLDRGLSSYGYTF.

V is TRBV7-3 and J is TRBJ1-1; D possibly corresponds to TRBD1 (5 bases). Germline V lookup: CDR1 SGHTA, CDR2 FQGTGA. Trimming took off 1 base at V and 0 bases at J, with 6 bases between the two ends. The length of the CDR3 is 14 residues. In nucleotides, the CDR3 is TGTGCCAGCAGCTTAAACAGGCTGAACACTGAAGCTTTCTTT. This encodes CASSLNRLNTEAFF.

V and J are TRBV30 and TRBJ1-2; no definite D call. Germline CDR1 GTSNPN, CDR2 SVGIG (reference sequence). CDR3 length equals 13 residues. V dropped 4 bases and J dropped 4 bases, with 13 bases sitting between them. CDR3 in DNA: TGTGCCTGGACGAGCAGGACCATCTATGGCTACACCTTC. The encoded protein is CAWTSRTIYGYTF.

The V gene is TRBV6-5, the J gene TRBJ2-7; D remains unclear. The germline V gene has CDR1 MNHEY and CDR2 SVGAGI. V lost 0 bases, J lost 3 bases, and 12 bases lay in between. This CDR3 has 15 residues. CDR3 amino acids: CASSYSNNGYYEQYF. CDR3 sequence (DNA): TGTGCCAGCAGTTACTCCAATAACGGGTACTACGAGCAGTACTTC.

This rearrangement joins TRBV7-3 to TRBJ1-1; no clear D gene. This CDR3 contains 13 residues. Per the germline V gene, CDR1 is SGHTA and CDR2 is FQGTGA. Trimming shortened V by 5 bases and J by 1 base, and 8 bases separated the two germline ends. The DNA for the CDR3 is TGTGCCAGCAGCCCCCGTCCGAACACTGAAGCTTTCTTT. Translating gives CASSPRPNTEAFF.

The gene calls are TRBV5-8 and TRBJ1-3; D not resolved. Per the germline V gene, CDR1 is SGHTS and CDR2 is YDEGEE. CDR3 length: 12 residues. Trimming removed 7 bases at V and 1 base at J, with 6 bases between. Here the CDR3 reads CASAPSGNTIYF. CDR3 DNA sequence: TGTGCCAGCGCCCCGTCTGGAAACACCATATATTTT.

The chain uses TRBV4-3 and TRBJ1-3; D not resolved. The V end lost 0 bases, the J end lost 4 bases, and 13 bases lay between the germline ends. Germline loops: CDR1 LGHNA, CDR2 YSLEER. The CDR3 contains 16 residues. In DNA, the CDR3 is TGCGCCAGCAGCCAAGACTTATCCTACGGGGGAAACACCATATATTTT. It encodes CASSQDLSYGGNTIYF.

This chain uses TRBV7-2 with TRBJ1-5; 9 nucleotides match TRBD1. This CDR3 has 15 amino acids. Per the germline V gene, CDR1 is SGHTA and CDR2 is FQGNSA. The V and J ends lost 5 bases and 6 bases, in that order; junction bases with no gene match: 8. The CDR3 nucleotides are TGTGCCAGCAGCCTCACAGGGGGCGATGGTCAGCCCCAGCATTTT. Protein product: CASSLTGGDGQPQHF.

The chain recombines TRBV10-3 with TRBJ2-2; D is possibly TRBD2 (5 bases). V lost 7 bases and J lost 4, with 10 bases in between. CDR1 and CDR2 from the germline V gene are ENHRY and SYGVKD. The CDR3 consists of 13 residues. The CDR3 sequence: CAITSGITGELFF. The CDR3 DNA reads TGTGCCATCACCTCGGGGATCACCGGGGAGCTGTTTTTT.

This chain joins TRBV29-1 and TRBJ2-6; D remains unclear. V was cut by 3 bases and J by 1 base, with 4 bases left in between. This CDR3 comprises 13 residues. CDR1 is SQVTM and CDR2 is ANQGSEA in the germline V gene. Here the CDR3 reads CSVEVSGANVLTF. The CDR3 nucleotides are TGCAGCGTTGAGGTATCTGGGGCCAACGTCCTGACTTTC.

The chain has TRBV3-1 (or the pseudogene TRBV3-2) and TRBJ2-3; TRBD2 might be the D (6 bases). Germline assignment: CDR1 LGHDT and CDR2 YNNKEL (reference sequence). The CDR3 totals 16 residues. Trimming took 1 base from V and 6 from J, leaving 17 bases between them. The CDR3 loop reads CASSQGGGARWDTQYF. The CDR3 nucleotides read TGTGCCAGCAGCCAAGGGGGCGGGGCCAGGTGGGATACGCAGTATTTT.

This chain joins TRBV7-9 and TRBJ2-5; 10 bases fit TRBD1. Germline loops: CDR1 SEHNR, CDR2 FQNEAQ (reference sequence). V lost 4 bases, J lost 5 bases, and 10 bases stayed unmatched. CDR3 length: 16 amino acids. The chain's CDR3 is CASSSYWTGGRETQYF. In DNA form, the CDR3 reads TGTGCCAGCAGCTCATACTGGACAGGGGGGAGGGAGACCCAGTACTTC.

V usage is TRBV6-5 and J usage is TRBJ1-2; D perhaps matches TRBD1 (5 bases). Germline CDR1 MNHEY, CDR2 SVGAGI. V was cut by 6 bases and J by 0 bases, with 14 bases left in between. The CDR3 covers 15 residues. CDR3 sequence reads: CASRLDSGANYGYTF. The CDR3 DNA sequence: TGTGCCAGCAGACTCGACAGTGGAGCTAACTATGGCTACACCTTC.

The V gene is TRBV6-5, the J gene TRBJ1-1, with D uncertain. Trimming removed 2 bases at V and 1 base at J, with 8 bases between. The CDR3 length is 14 residues. CDR1 is MNHEY, CDR2 SVGAGI, per germline. This chain's CDR3 is CASSYLIENTEAFF. CDR3 sequence (DNA): TGTGCCAGCAGTTACCTGATCGAGAACACTGAAGCTTTCTTT.

The chain has TRBV19 and TRBJ2-5, with TRBD1 identical over 8 bases. V shed 3 bases and J 2 bases; nucleotides not matched to a gene: 5. This CDR3 has 15 residues. Germline V CDR1 and CDR2: LNHDA, SQIVND (reference sequence). CDR3 bases: TGTGCCAGTAGTATCAGACAGGGGATTCAAGAGACCCAGTACTTC. As protein: CASSIRQGIQETQYF. Together with reference TRBV19 and TRBJ2-5, the CDR3 gives the full variable domain: DGGITQSPKYLFRKEGQNVTLSCEQNLNHDAMYWYRQDPGQGLRLIYYSQIVNDFQKGDIAEGYSVSREKKESFPLTVTSAQKNPTAFYLCASSIRQGIQETQYFGPGTRLLVL.

The rearrangement links TRBV6-5 to TRBJ2-4, with 7 bases fitting TRBD1. This CDR3 is built from 15 residues. After removal of 4 bases from V and 0 bases from J, the junction contained 3 bases not matched to a gene. From germline, CDR1 is MNHEY and CDR2 SVGAGI. The CDR3 spells CASSSQGVAKNIQYF. The DNA of the CDR3 is TGTGCCAGCAGTTCCCAGGGGGTAGCCAAAAACATTCAGTACTTC.

The chain has TRBV19 and TRBJ2-1; a weak D match, TRBD1 (5 bases). The CDR3 covers 15 residues. Per the germline V gene, CDR1 is LNHDA and CDR2 is SQIVND (reference sequence). Trimming pared 6 bases from V and 2 bases from J, leaving 14 bases between. CDR3 region: CASRPGISTYNEQFF. The CDR3 coding sequence is TGTGCCAGTAGACCAGGGATCTCCACCTACAATGAGCAGTTCTTC.